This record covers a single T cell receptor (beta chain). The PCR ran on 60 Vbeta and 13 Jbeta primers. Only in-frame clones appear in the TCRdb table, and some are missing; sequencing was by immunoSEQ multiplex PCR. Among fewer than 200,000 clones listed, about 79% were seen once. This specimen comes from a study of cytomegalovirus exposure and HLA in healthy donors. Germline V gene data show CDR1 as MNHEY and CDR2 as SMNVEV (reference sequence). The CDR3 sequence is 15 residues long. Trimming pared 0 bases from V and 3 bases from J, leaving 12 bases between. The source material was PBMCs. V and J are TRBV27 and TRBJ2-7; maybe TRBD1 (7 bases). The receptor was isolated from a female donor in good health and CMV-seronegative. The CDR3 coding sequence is TGTGCCAGCAGTTTATCGTCCCAGGGGGGCTACGAGCAGTACTTC. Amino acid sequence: CASSLSSQGGYEQYF.